Listed below are T cell receptor beta chains from one sample, sequenced in a study of CXCR3-negative and CXCR3-positive naive CD8 T cells. Following a re-call of the 5' RACE reads, TCRdb has one entry per CDR3 protein and lacks DNA. This sample's table has around 63,000 distinct CDR3 sequences. Sequencing was done on a sample of naive CXCR3+ CD8+ T cells from blood. The source of these receptors is a human donor in good health. Some clones in this sample may be carry-over from other donors' samples. CDR3s include the opening cysteine and the closing phenylalanine or tryptophan.

v_gene: TRBV19
j_gene: TRBJ1-1
CDR3aa: CASSIVWTGVNTEAFF

v_gene: TRBV20-1
j_gene: TRBJ2-1
CDR3aa: CSAELWGQGNYNEQFF

v_gene: TRBV12-3/TRBV12-4
j_gene: TRBJ2-1
CDR3aa: CASSISSSGGVNEQFF

v_gene: TRBV7-9
j_gene: TRBJ1-1
CDR3aa: CASSWELGAFF

v_gene: TRBV7-9
j_gene: TRBJ2-3
CDR3aa: CAHRGGGGTDTQYF

v_gene: TRBV5-6
j_gene: TRBJ2-1
CDR3aa: CASSLLAGSYNEQFF

v_gene: TRBV7-8
j_gene: TRBJ2-1
CDR3aa: CASSLGQYNEQFF

v_gene: TRBV7-2
j_gene: TRBJ1-1
CDR3aa: CASSRQGEVQGTEAFF

v_gene: TRBV11-3
j_gene: TRBJ2-3
CDR3aa: CASSPRIGPGTAPDTQYF

v_gene: TRBV6-2/TRBV6-3
j_gene: TRBJ1-1
CDR3aa: CASSALVGRANTEAFF

v_gene: TRBV7-9
j_gene: TRBJ2-3
CDR3aa: CASSSRDTSSTDTQYF